This T cell receptor beta chain was profiled in a study of T-cell reconstitution after alpha-beta-depleted transplantation in children. Overall study findings and caveats: One year after transplant, T-cell counts and diversity came mostly from newly produced T cells. About two months after transplant, alpha-beta T cells reportedly came from several hundred expanded graft clones. Elevated TCRbeta diversity at day 60 was traced, in some patients, to surviving recipient T cells and thymic progenitors.

The CDR3 runs 13 residues. V dropped 7 bases and J dropped 1; count of bases not matched to a gene: 4. Notes on this clonotype: The antigen is not known.

Preparation of the TCRbeta library involved a method that used unique molecular identifiers. One entry per CDR3 protein results from TCRdb running MiXCR on the PCR reads. The sample includes fewer than 150,000 distinct CDR3 sequences, more than 20% of them seen just once. This clonotype was sampled from a male patient between 2 and 15 years old who had a stem cell transplant for chronic granulomatous disease, so the T cells may come from the graft donor. The input for sequencing was PBMCs, mostly from graft donor cells, taken 180 days after TCRalphabeta/CD19-depleted stem cell transplant. V usage is TRBV12-3 or TRBV12-4 and J usage is TRBJ2-7; 7 nucleotides match TRBD1. The CDR3 DNA reads TGTGCCAGCACCTCACAGGGGTCCTACGAGCAGTACTTC. It translates to CASTSQGSYEQYF.